This T cell receptor beta chain was sequenced during a study of vaccination and CD4 T cells after COVID-19. On the study more broadly: Post-COVID sampling occurred a median around 100 days after diagnosis (range 35 to 161). Investigators stimulated cells with overlapping spike peptides drawn from SARS-CoV-2, HCoV-NL63, HCoV-OC43 and HCoV-229E.

Scientists ran DNA taken from cultured CD4+ T cells through the Oncomine TCR Beta short-read assay for sequencing. Investigators isolated genomic DNA from cultured CD4+ T cells. TCRdb re-analysed the PCR reads in MiXCR, keeping a single row per CDR3 protein. The table lists about 13,000 distinct CDR3 sequences, 25% to 30% of them singletons. Concerning this clonotype: Its antigen is still unknown.

Treatment reported: roughly 10-day PBMC culture with coronavirus spike peptide pools or control peptides (ViraFEST assay). Every well contained approximately 2 million PBMCs, which were grown with about 9.3 IU/ml IL-2 and 10 ug/ml peptide pools. Germline V gene lookup returns CDR1 LGHNA and CDR2 YNFKEQ. This CDR3 is 17 amino acids long. The trim removed 0 bases at V and 8 bases at J, leaving 13 bases unmatched. The chain has TRBV4-2 and TRBJ2-3, with 8 bases that match TRBD2. The source of this sequence is a human donor who had recovered from COVID-19. Sequenced material: CD4+ T cells from blood, cultured in vitro. The DNA for the CDR3 is TGTGCCAGCAGCCAAGAAGGGTTCGGGGGGGCCGGGGGTACGCAGTATTTT. Translated: CASSQEGFGGAGGTQYF.